The rows below give T cell receptor beta chains drawn from one sample of a study of T cell responses to AZD1222 COVID-19 vaccine. The data were produced by immunoSEQ multiplex PCR, yet TCRdb's version contains in-frame clones alone and is incomplete. Of about 100,000 clones listed, 75% to 90% are singletons. The sample was peripheral blood, taken on day 0 of AZD1222 vaccination. Receptors were obtained from an adult in good health. Each CDR3 is given with its conserved first and last residue. Clone sizes are given selectively: once, few, many, or a class where the clone is expanded.

clone size: NA; V gene: TRBV10-3; CDR3 protein: CAIRKTGVNSPLHF
clone size: NA; V gene: TRBV6-5; CDR3 protein: CASSYSGTGTGNTIYF
clone size: NA; V gene: TRBV28; CDR3 protein: CASSFGVLRSGYTF
clone size: NA; V gene: TRBV7-8; CDR3 protein: CASSLPTAWVPF
clone size: few; V gene: TRBV25-1; CDR3 protein: CASSSFNGREGRETQYF
clone size: NA; V gene: TRBV6-4; CDR3 protein: CASSDSGGLYNEQFF
clone size: NA; V gene: TRBV14; CDR3 protein: CASSFGRKQDGQYF
clone size: once; V gene: TRBV28; CDR3 protein: CASSFGRTSYEQYF
clone size: once; V gene: TRBV29-1; CDR3 protein: CSVGQYSNQPQHF
clone size: NA; V gene: TRBV10-1; CDR3 protein: CASSDNDRDETQYF